The clone carrying this T cell receptor beta chain was seen only a few times. Its antigen is undetermined. The sample comes from a study of T cells after yellow fever vaccination. CDR1 ENHRY and CDR2 SYGVKD come from the germline V gene. The CDR3 has 13 residues. Deletions cut 3 bases from V and 0 bases from J, with 4 bases between. Study-wide results and caveats: A limited proportion of clonotypes was detected within both the CD4 and CD8 compartments. Faster peaking, at day 5 versus 15, marked a secondary response that was weaker.

TCRdb fed the 5' RACE reads into MiXCR, producing one record per CDR3 protein. The table includes 250,000 to 350,000 distinct CDR3 sequences, approximately 10% detected once. The rearrangement links TRBV10-3 to TRBJ2-3; D is unresolved. Sample: CD4+ T cells sorted from PBMCs, taken 5 days after the yellow fever booster vaccination. This TCR came from a man between 18 and 29 years old who received the YFV17D yellow fever vaccine. The CDR3 is CAISELSTDTQYF. Here the CDR3 DNA reads TGTGCCATCAGTGAACTGAGCACAGATACGCAGTATTTT.